The 11 T cell receptor beta chains below come from one sample, sequenced in a study of beta chain features in type 1 diabetes. Study conclusions and caveats: There was a moderate but significant shortening of TCRB CDR3s in all four CD4+ subsets of Type 1 diabetes patients.

For these receptors, no antigen is known. The entirety of the isolated RNA underwent reverse transcription, so expressed TCRB transcripts were sequenced. Sequencing was performed with immunoSEQ multiplex PCR; in TCRdb, only in-frame clones are kept and a portion is missing. The profile covers about 400,000 clones, with over 9.5% appearing a single time and around 0.01% taken by the ten largest. What was sequenced was naive CD4+ T cells from blood. All receptors come from a woman between 18 and 30 years old with type 1 diabetes.

In its sample, this clone was seen a few times. The gene calls are TRBV5-7 and TRBJ1-1; TRBD1 aligns across 9 bases. TRBV5-7 is assigned to the ORF class and has an uncertain function. Unmatched junction bases numbered 4, after V lost 7 bases and J lost 3 bases. The CDR3 consists of 13 residues. The CDR3 DNA reads as TGTGCCAGCCGCCGGGACAGGGACACTGAAGCTTTCTTT. Amino acids: CASRRDRDTEAFF.

J is TRBJ1-1 and V is TRBV28; 8 bases agree with TRBD1. The germline CDR1 and CDR2 sequences are MDHEN and SYDVKM. V lost 6 bases, J lost 5 bases, and 11 bases stayed unmatched. The CDR3 has 15 amino acids. CDR3 nucleotide sequence: TGTGCCAGCAGGTTTTCAGGGGGCCCGGGTACTGAAGCTTTCTTT. Amino acids: CASRFSGGPGTEAFF.

The rearrangement links TRBV28 to TRBJ2-3; D gene ambiguous. Germline V gives CDR1 MDHEN, CDR2 SYDVKM. The CDR3 sequence is 11 residues long. V lost 5 bases and J lost 6, with 6 bases in between. Written as DNA, the CDR3 is TGTGCCAGCAGTACATATGATACGCAGTATTTT. Amino acid sequence: CASSTYDTQYF.

This clone turned up a few times. The V and J genes are TRBV29-1 and TRBJ1-1, with D possibly TRBD1 on 5 matching bases. Germline V gene data show CDR1 as SQVTM and CDR2 as ANQGSEA. The CDR3 contains 13 residues. V lost 2 bases to trimming and J lost 4 bases, with 11 bases between them. The CDR3 reads CSVEPRVGTEAFF. DNA of the CDR3: TGCAGCGTTGAACCCAGGGTTGGCACTGAAGCTTTCTTT.

The sample holds a few counts of this clone. CDR3 loop: CASSVAHDGVEQYF. The CDR3 DNA reads as TGTGCCAGCAGCGTAGCTCATGACGGGGTGGAGCAGTACTTC. The rearrangement uses TRBV9 and TRBJ2-7; D possibly corresponds to TRBD2 (5 bases). The V gene's germline CDR1 is SGDLS and CDR2 YYNGEE. The ends were cut back, 0 bases at V and 7 bases at J, with 14 bases in the middle. This CDR3 has 14 residues. The variable domain in full, with the rest retrieved from reference TRBV9 and TRBJ2-7, is DSGVTQTPKHLITATGQRVTLRCSPRSGDLSVYWYQQSLDQGLQFLIQYYNGEERAKGNILERFSAQQFPDLHSELNLSSLELGDSALYFCASSVAHDGVEQYFGPGTRLTVT.

In this sample, this clone turned up a few times. The chain carries TRBV9 and TRBJ2-1; the match to TRBD1 covers 8 bases. Germline V CDR1 and CDR2: SGDLS, YYNGEE. This CDR3 is built from 14 residues. V was clipped by 3 bases and J by 10 bases; unmatched bases: 9. CDR3 coding DNA: TGTGCCAGCAGCGCCCGGGACAGGTCAGGGGAGCAGTTCTTC. Translated: CASSARDRSGEQFF.

This clone was detected only a few times. This chain joins TRBV4-3 and TRBJ1-2, with 7 bases fitting TRBD1. Germline V lookup: CDR1 LGHNA, CDR2 YSLEER. J gave up 4 bases and V 3 bases, and 8 bases lay outside the gene matches. This CDR3 has 15 amino acids. The CDR3 DNA reads TGCGCCAGCAGCCACCGAACAGGGGTTAGCTATGGCTACACCTTC. Translating gives CASSHRTGVSYGYTF.

This clone has only a few counts. The gene calls are TRBV6-6 and TRBJ1-1; D unresolved. Trimming took 2 bases from V and 1 from J, leaving 8 bases between them. Germline lookup yields CDR1 MNHNY and CDR2 SVGAGI (reference sequence). The CDR3 loop spans 14 amino acids. The CDR3 nucleotides are TGTGCCAGCAGTTACCAGGCGGGGAACACTGAAGCTTTCTTT. Its protein is CASSYQAGNTEAFF.

This clone was found a few times. The V gene is TRBV5-1, the J gene TRBJ2-7, with 7 nucleotides matching TRBD2. Germline loops: CDR1 SGHRS, CDR2 YFSETQ. The CDR3 is 16 amino acids. The V and J ends lost 4 bases and 2 bases, in that order; junction bases with no gene match: 12. The chain's CDR3 is CASSLRTRGLAYEQYF. Written as DNA, the CDR3 is TGCGCCAGCAGCCTACGCACTAGAGGACTAGCCTACGAGCAGTACTTC.

This clone was found a few times. The rearrangement joins TRBV9 to TRBJ2-2, with 9 bases matching TRBD2. V gave up 4 bases and J gave up 0 bases; unmatched junction bases: 7. The CDR3 has 17 residues. The germline CDR1 and CDR2 sequences are SGDLS and YYNGEE. CDR3 in DNA: TGTGCCAGCAGCTCCAGGAGCGGGGGGACGAACACCGGGGAGCTGTTTTTT. Translation gives CASSSRSGGTNTGELFF.

In DNA form, the CDR3 reads TGTGCCAGCAGCTTAGTTGATGCGGGCTACACCTTC. It encodes CASSLVDAGYTF. The J gene is TRBJ1-2, the V gene TRBV7-9; D remains ambiguous. Trimming removed 1 base at V and 8 bases at J, with 8 bases between. CDR1 is SEHNR and CDR2 is FQNEAQ in the germline V gene (reference sequence). The CDR3 is made up of 12 amino acids.